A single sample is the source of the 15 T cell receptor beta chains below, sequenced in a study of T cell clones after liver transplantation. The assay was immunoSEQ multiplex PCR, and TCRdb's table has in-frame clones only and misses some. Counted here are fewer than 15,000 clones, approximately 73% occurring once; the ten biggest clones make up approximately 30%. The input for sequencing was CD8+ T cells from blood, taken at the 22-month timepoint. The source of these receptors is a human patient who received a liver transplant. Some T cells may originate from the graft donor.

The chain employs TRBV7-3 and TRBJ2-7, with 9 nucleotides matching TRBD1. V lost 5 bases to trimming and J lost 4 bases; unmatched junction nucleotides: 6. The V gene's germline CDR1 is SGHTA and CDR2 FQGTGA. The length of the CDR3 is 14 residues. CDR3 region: CASSPHGTGYEQYF. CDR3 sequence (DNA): TGTGCCAGCAGCCCACATGGGACAGGGTACGAGCAGTACTTC.

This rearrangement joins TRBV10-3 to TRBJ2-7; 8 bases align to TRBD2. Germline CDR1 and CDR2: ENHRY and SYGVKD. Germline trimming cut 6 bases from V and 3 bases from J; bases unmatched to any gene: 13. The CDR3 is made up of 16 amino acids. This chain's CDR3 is CAIRSGTGGPFYEQYF. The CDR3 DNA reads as TGTGCCATCAGGAGCGGGACGGGGGGGCCTTTCTACGAGCAGTACTTC.

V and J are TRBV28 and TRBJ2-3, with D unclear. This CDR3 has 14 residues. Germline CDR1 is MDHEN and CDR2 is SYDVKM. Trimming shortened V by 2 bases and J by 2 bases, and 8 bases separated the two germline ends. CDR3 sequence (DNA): TGTGCCAGCAGTTTAGCGGTAATCACAGATACGCAGTATTTT. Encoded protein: CASSLAVITDTQYF.

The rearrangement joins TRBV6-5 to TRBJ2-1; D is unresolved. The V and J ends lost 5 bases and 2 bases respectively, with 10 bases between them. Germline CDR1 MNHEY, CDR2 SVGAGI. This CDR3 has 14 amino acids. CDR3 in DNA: TGTGCCAGCAGTCTGCGGTTTACCTACAATGAGCAGTTCTTC. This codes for CASSLRFTYNEQFF.

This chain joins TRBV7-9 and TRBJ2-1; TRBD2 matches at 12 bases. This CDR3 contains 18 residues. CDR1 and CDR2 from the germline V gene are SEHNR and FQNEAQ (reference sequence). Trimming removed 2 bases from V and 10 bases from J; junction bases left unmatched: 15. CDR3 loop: CASSLIESSLAGGQEQFF. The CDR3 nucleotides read TGTGCCAGCAGCTTAATAGAATCTTCTCTAGCGGGAGGGCAGGAGCAGTTCTTC.

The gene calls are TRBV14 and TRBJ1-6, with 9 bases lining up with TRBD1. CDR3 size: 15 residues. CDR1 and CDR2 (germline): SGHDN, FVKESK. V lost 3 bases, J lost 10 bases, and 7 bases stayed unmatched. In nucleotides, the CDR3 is TGTGCCAGCAGCCAGGCGACAGGGGGAGGATCACCCCTCCACTTT. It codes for CASSQATGGGSPLHF.

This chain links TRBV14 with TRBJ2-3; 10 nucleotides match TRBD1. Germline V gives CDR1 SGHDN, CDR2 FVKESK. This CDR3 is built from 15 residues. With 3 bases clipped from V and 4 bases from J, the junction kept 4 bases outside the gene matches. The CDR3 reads CASSQTGGASDTQYF. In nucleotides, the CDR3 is TGTGCCAGCAGCCAGACAGGGGGCGCTTCAGATACGCAGTATTTT.

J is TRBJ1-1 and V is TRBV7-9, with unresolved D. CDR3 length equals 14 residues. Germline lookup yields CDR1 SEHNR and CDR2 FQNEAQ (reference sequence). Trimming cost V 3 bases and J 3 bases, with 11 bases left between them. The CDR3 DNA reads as TGTGCCAGCAGCTTTTGGGGAGTTGACACTGAAGCTTTCTTT. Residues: CASSFWGVDTEAFF.

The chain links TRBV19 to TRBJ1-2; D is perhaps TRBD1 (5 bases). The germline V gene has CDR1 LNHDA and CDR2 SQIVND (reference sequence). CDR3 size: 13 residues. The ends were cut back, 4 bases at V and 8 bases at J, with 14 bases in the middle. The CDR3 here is CASSNGQGMGYTF. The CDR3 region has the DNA TGTGCCAGTAGTAACGGCCAGGGCATGGGCTACACCTTC.

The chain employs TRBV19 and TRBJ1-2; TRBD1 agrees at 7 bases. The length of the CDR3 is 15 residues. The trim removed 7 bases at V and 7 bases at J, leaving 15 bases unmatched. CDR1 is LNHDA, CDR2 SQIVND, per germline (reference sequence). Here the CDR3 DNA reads TGTGCCAGTATTTCCGAACAGGGGAGTTTAGGTGGCTACACCTTC. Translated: CASISEQGSLGGYTF.

CDR3 region: CAVFLLGSYEQFF. The CDR3 DNA is TGTGCCGTTTTTCTCCTCGGGAGCTATGAGCAGTTCTTC. This rearrangement joins TRBV7-2 to TRBJ2-1; possible D gene TRBD2, 6 bases. CDR1 is SGHTA and CDR2 is FQGNSA in the germline V gene. Between the trimmed V and J ends, which lost 11 bases and 8 bases, there was a span of 19 bases. The CDR3 spans 13 residues. The variable domain in full, with the rest retrieved from reference TRBV7-2 and TRBJ2-1, is GAGVSQSPSNKVTEKGKDVELRCDPISGHTALYWYRQSLGQGLEFLIYFQGNSAPDKSGLPSDRFSAERTGGSVSTLTIQRTQQEDSAVYLCAVFLLGSYEQFFGPGTRLTVL.

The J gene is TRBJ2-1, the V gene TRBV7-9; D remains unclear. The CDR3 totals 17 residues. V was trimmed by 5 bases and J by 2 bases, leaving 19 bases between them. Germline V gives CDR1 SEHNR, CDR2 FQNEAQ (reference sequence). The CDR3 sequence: CASSHPPSTDAYNEQFF. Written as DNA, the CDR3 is TGTGCCAGCAGCCACCCCCCCAGTACCGATGCCTACAATGAGCAGTTCTTC.

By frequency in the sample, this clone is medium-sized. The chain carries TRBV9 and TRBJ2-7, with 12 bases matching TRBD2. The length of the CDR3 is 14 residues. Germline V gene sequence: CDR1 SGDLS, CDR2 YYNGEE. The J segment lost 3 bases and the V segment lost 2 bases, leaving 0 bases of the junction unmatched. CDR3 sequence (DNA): TGTGCCAGCAGCGTGACTAGCGGGAGCTACGAGCAGTACTTC. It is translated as CASSVTSGSYEQYF.

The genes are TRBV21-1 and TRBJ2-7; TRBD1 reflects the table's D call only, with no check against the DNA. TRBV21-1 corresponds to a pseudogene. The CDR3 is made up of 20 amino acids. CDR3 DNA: TGTGCCAGCAGCTTTCCACCCACGGACAGGCCCCTTATGATCTCCTACGAGCAGTACTTC. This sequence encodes CASSFPPTDRPLMISYEQYF.

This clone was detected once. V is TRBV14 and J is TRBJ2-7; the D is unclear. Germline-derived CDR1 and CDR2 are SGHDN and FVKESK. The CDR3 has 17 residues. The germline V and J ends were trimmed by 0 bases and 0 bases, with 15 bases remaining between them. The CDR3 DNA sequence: TGTGCCAGCAGCCAAGATTACCGAGGCAGCAGCTCCTACGAGCAGTACTTC. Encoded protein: CASSQDYRGSSSYEQYF.